The T cell receptor beta chain described here comes from a study of Graves' ophthalmopathy and Graves' hyperthyroidism. This clonotype came up many times. What it binds is not known. Regarding the study as a whole: Blood shared most expanded thyroid clonotypes above 0.001 frequency. For separating ophthalmopathy from stable hyperthyroidism, a 13-signature model gave approximately 90% sensitivity and approximately 76% specificity. This model predicted ophthalmopathy progression (sensitivity 70% to 71%, specificity around 72%).

As the template, RNA transcripts were used to amplify TCR beta CDR3 regions. HTBI primers primed a first-round RT-PCR, and a second-round multiplex PCR followed. TCRdb itself ran the multiplex PCR reads through MiXCR, one entry per CDR3 protein. The table has 350,000 to 400,000 distinct CDR3 sequences, around 17% seen once; the top ten hold around 1.4%. Sequenced sample: peripheral blood. The receptor's source is a woman in her late teens or twenties with Graves' ophthalmopathy.

The CDR3 nucleotides are TGTGCCAGCAGCTCACGAGTCTACGAGCAGTACTTC. It codes for CASSSRVYEQYF. This chain connects TRBV28 to TRBJ2-7; D is unclear. Germline lookup yields CDR1 MDHEN and CDR2 SYDVKM. There are 12 residues in the CDR3. The V and J ends lost 6 bases and 3 bases respectively, with 9 bases between them.